This T cell receptor (beta chain) comes out of a study of T-cell reconstitution after alpha-beta-depleted transplantation in children. The study's findings and limits: The high TCRbeta diversity at day 60 in some patients came from surviving recipient T cells and thymic progenitors. Fresh T-cell production supplied most of the T-cell counts and diversity seen one year after transplant.

CDR1 and CDR2 from the germline V gene are DFQATT and SNEGSKA (reference sequence). This CDR3 is built from 17 residues. V gave up 3 bases and J gave up 5 bases, with 20 bases separating them. This clonotype was recorded a few times. No antigen is known for it. Molecular barcoding with unique molecular identifiers was used for the TCRbeta library. TCRdb recomputed calls from the PCR reads with MiXCR, one row per CDR3 protein. The sample lists tens of thousands of distinct CDR3 sequences; around 40% were seen once. This material consisted of PBMCs, mostly from graft donor cells, taken 360 days after TCRalphabeta/CD19-depleted stem cell transplant. The clonotype was recovered from a male patient between 10 and 17 years old who had a stem cell transplant for acute lymphoblastic leukemia, so the T cells may come from the graft donor. V is TRBV20-1 and J is TRBJ1-6; D ambiguous. This chain's CDR3 is CSASPPGRQSNNSPLHF. The DNA for the CDR3 is TGCAGTGCTAGTCCTCCCGGCAGACAATCTAATAATTCACCCCTCCACTTT.